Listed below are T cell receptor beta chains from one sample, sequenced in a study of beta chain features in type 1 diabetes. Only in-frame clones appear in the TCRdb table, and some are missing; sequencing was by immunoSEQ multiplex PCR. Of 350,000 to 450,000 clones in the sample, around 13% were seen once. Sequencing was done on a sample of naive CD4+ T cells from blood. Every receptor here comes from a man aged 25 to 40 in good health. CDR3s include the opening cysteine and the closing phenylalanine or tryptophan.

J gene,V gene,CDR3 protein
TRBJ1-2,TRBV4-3,CASSQDTQANYGYTF
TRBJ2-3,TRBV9,CASSATGWVTDTQYF
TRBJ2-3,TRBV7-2,CASSKQGTSGFTDTQYF
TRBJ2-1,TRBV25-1,CASSEFSGGTYNEQFF
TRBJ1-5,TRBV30,CAWRSGANQPQHF
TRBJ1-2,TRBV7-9,CASSLAGTGNYGYTF
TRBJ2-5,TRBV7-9,CASSLAGLRGGETQYF
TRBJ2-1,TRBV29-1,CSTSGTSVTSSYNEQFF
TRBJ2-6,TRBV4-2,CASSQERLLVSGANVLTF
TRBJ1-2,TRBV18,CASSPAGHANYGYTF
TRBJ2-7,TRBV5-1,CASSLDGLSYEQYF
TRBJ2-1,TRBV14,CASSPTLATPRVF
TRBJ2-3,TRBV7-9,CASSLLAGGPDTQYF
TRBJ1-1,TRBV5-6,CASSDLTGSTEAFF
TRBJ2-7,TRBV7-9,CASSLVAYEQYF
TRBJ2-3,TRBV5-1,CASSLILAGDLDTQYF
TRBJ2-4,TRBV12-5,CASGFGLSKNIQYF
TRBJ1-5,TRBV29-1,CSVEYPVTQHF
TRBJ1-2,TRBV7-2,CASSLVGEGYTF
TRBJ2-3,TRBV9,CASSVQVSSTDTQYF
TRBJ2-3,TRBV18,CASSPRTTQYF
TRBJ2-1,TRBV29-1,CSAMTGALSEQFF
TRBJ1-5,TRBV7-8,CASSPYSGTTNQPQHF
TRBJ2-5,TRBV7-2,CASSLVGGSGPLQTQYF
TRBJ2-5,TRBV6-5,CASSRDNKETQYF
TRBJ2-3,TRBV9,CASSTGGTDTQYF
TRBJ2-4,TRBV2,CASSTDWGKNIQYF
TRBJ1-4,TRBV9,CASSPPGEREKLFF
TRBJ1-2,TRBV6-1,CASSPGTGIYGYTF
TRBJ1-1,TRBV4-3,CASSQVTGNTEAFF
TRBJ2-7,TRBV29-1,CSVSGASYEQYF
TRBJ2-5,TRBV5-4,CASSTELASETQYF
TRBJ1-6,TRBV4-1,CASSQEGQPLNSPLHF
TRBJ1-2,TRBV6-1,CASRTEDGYTF
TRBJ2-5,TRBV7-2,CASTHGQRLLGETQYF
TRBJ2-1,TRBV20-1,CSAREYNEQFF
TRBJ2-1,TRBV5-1,CASSPASYNEQFF
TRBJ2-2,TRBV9,CASSVDRRGYGELFF
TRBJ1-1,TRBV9,CASSVEPTGATEAFF
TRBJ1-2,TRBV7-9,CASSFESYGYTF
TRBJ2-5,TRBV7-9,CASSLRPTGGLETQYF
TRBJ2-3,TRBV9,CASSLTSGYTDTQYF
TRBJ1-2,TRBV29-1,CSVEGGRFYGYTF
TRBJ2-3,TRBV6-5,CASSAPGLIITQYF